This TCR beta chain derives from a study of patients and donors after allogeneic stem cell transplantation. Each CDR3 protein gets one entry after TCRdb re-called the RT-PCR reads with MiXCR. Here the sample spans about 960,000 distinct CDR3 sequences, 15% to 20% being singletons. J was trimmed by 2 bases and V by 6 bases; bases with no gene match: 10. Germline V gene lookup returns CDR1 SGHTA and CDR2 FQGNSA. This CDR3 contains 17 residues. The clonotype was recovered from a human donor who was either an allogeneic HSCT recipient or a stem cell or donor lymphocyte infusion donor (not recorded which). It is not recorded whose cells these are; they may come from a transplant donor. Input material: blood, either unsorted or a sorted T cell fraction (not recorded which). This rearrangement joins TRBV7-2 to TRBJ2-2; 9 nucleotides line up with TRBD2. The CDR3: CASRPIRGGGNTGELFF. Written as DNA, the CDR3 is TGTGCCAGCAGACCTATTCGCGGGGGGGGCAACACCGGGGAGCTGTTTTTT.